A single sample gave rise to the 15 T cell receptor beta chains below, sequenced in a study of control samples from healthy donors and cancer patients. Clones were read by immunoSEQ multiplex PCR, and TCRdb kept only the in-frame ones, dropping some. Among about 160,000 clones listed, approximately 94% were seen once. Sequenced sample: blood. These receptors were obtained from a woman aged 40-49 years in good health.

The chain recombines TRBV3-1 (or the pseudogene TRBV3-2) with TRBJ1-2, with D tentatively TRBD1 (6 bases). Germline CDR1 reads LGHDT; CDR2 reads YNNKEL (reference sequence). Trimming pared 1 base from V and 2 bases from J, leaving 8 bases between. The CDR3 is 14 amino acids. CDR3 bases: TGTGCCAGCAGCCAAGCGGGGGGCAACTATGGCTACACCTTC. Translating it yields CASSQAGGNYGYTF.

The J gene is TRBJ2-7, the V gene TRBV10-1; D is unresolved. Germline CDR1 and CDR2: WNHNN and SYGVQD (reference sequence). The CDR3 extends over 15 amino acids. Trimming shortened V by 5 bases and J by 2 bases, and 16 bases separated the two germline ends. The CDR3 nucleotides are TGCGCCAGCAGTAAAAGGTTCGGGTCCCCCTACGAGCAGTACTTC. Translation: CASSKRFGSPYEQYF.

V is TRBV27 and J is TRBJ1-6; possible D gene TRBD1, 5 bases. CDR3 length: 14 residues. V lost 3 bases to trimming and J lost 7 bases, with 10 bases between them. Germline V gives CDR1 MNHEY, CDR2 SMNVEV (reference sequence). CDR3 coding DNA: TGTGCCAGCAGTTTGGGACCGAGGAATTCACCCCTCCACTTT. Translation gives CASSLGPRNSPLHF.

This clone is a singleton in its sample. The rearrangement uses TRBV19 and TRBJ1-5; D might be TRBD1 (6 bases). The CDR3 totals 16 residues. Trimming took off 1 base at V and 9 bases at J, with 19 bases between the two ends. From germline, CDR1 is LNHDA and CDR2 SQIVND (reference sequence). CDR3 amino acids: CASSIGAWGADRPQHF. For the CDR3, the DNA is TGTGCCAGTAGTATAGGGGCCTGGGGGGCGGATCGGCCCCAGCATTTT.

This chain joins TRBV4-1 and TRBJ1-2; D remains ambiguous. This CDR3 region has 15 residues. Trimming pared 0 bases from V and 3 bases from J, leaving 11 bases between. In germline, CDR1 is MGHRA, CDR2 YSYEKL. The chain's CDR3 is CASSQEVGNHYGYTF. The CDR3 bases are TGCGCCAGCAGCCAAGAGGTGGGGAACCACTATGGCTACACCTTC.

The chain couples TRBV19 to TRBJ1-1, with a possible D match to TRBD1 (5 bases). V was cut by 7 bases and J by 1 base, with 10 bases left in between. This CDR3 contains 13 residues. Germline lookup yields CDR1 LNHDA and CDR2 SQIVND (reference sequence). The CDR3 region has the DNA TGTGCCAGTACCCTTGACAGGAACACTGAAGCTTTCTTT. Translating it yields CASTLDRNTEAFF.

J is TRBJ2-6 and V is TRBV4-3, with D hard to call. The CDR3 length is 21 residues. CDR1 and CDR2 from the germline V gene are LGHNA and YSLEER. The V end was cut by 1 base, the J end by 0 bases, with 22 bases between. The CDR3 is CASSQVVVGRFETSGANVLTF. CDR3 bases: TGCGCCAGCAGCCAAGTGGTGGTCGGACGATTCGAAACCTCTGGGGCCAACGTCCTGACTTTC.

The rearrangement links TRBV25-1 to TRBJ2-7; 7 bases line up with TRBD2. Germline lookup yields CDR1 MGHDK and CDR2 SYGVNS. V lost 4 bases to trimming and J lost 2 bases; unmatched junction nucleotides: 5. CDR3 size: 14 residues. CDR3 nucleotide sequence: TGTGCCAGCAGTGCAAGCGGGGTTACCTACGAGCAGTACTTC. Its translation: CASSASGVTYEQYF.

The rearrangement joins TRBV5-8 to TRBJ2-7; D possibly corresponds to TRBD1 (5 bases). The germline gives CDR1 SGHTS, CDR2 YDEGEE. V was clipped by 4 bases and J by 5 bases, with 7 bases between them. This CDR3 comprises 11 residues. The CDR3 here is CASSQGDEQYF. The CDR3, as DNA: TGTGCCAGCAGCCAAGGGGACGAGCAGTACTTC. The full variable domain, with the rest looked up from reference TRBV5-8 and TRBJ2-7, is EAGVTQSPTHLIKTRGQQATLRCSPISGHTSVYWYQQALGLGLQFLLWYDEGEERNRGNFPPRFSGRQFPNYSSELNVNALELEDSALYLCASSQGDEQYFGPGTRLTVT.

The chain carries TRBV27 and TRBJ1-5; D unclear. V lost 0 bases to trimming and J lost 2 bases, with 11 bases between them. This CDR3 has 16 residues. CDR1 MNHEY and CDR2 SMNVEV come from the germline V gene (reference sequence). CDR3 loop: CASSLSSPGGNQPQHF. The CDR3 coding sequence is TGTGCCAGCAGTTTATCATCCCCCGGGGGCAATCAGCCCCAGCATTTT.

The chain employs TRBV6-1 and TRBJ1-3; 8 bases are a match to TRBD1. Germline values: CDR1 MNHNS, CDR2 SASEGT. Trimming removed 3 bases from V and 1 base from J; junction bases left unmatched: 5. The length of the CDR3 is 16 residues. The CDR3 DNA reads as TGTGCCAGCAGTGACCCGACAGGGGAGTCTGGAAACACCATATATTTT. It yields the protein CASSDPTGESGNTIYF.

The chain recombines TRBV4-3 with TRBJ1-1, with D tentatively TRBD1 (5 bases). V lost 1 base and J 5 bases, leaving 11 bases between the germline ends. The germline gives CDR1 LGHNA, CDR2 YSLEER. The CDR3 is made up of 14 amino acids. Here the CDR3 reads CASSQAGQGTEAFF. In DNA, the CDR3 is TGCGCCAGCAGCCAAGCAGGACAAGGGACTGAAGCTTTCTTT.

The CDR3 DNA is TGTGCCAGCAGCCATACTAGCCGAGTGTACTTC. Translating gives CASSHTSRVYF. The chain employs TRBV6-2 or TRBV6-3 and TRBJ2-5; a possible D gene is TRBD2 (6 bases). This CDR3 is 11 amino acids long. Deletions cut 6 bases from V and 13 bases from J, with 15 bases between. Germline lookup yields CDR1 MNHEY and CDR2 SVGEGT.

The chain uses TRBV2 and TRBJ2-7; D possibly corresponds to TRBD2 (5 bases). The germline V gene has CDR1 SNHLY and CDR2 FYNNEI. V lost 8 bases and J 0 bases, leaving 8 bases between the germline ends. CDR3 size: 12 residues. CDR3 region: CASVGSSYEQYF. In DNA, the CDR3 is TGTGCCAGCGTTGGGAGCTCCTACGAGCAGTACTTC. Using reference TRBV2 and TRBJ2-7 for the parts outside the CDR3, the full variable domain is EPEVTQTPSHQVTQMGQEVILRCVPISNHLYFYWYRQILGQKVEFLVSFYNNEISEKSEIFDDQFSVERPDGSNFTLKIRSTKLEDSAMYFCASVGSSYEQYFGPGTRLTVT.

V and J are TRBV4-1 and TRBJ2-1, with TRBD2 as a possible D gene (5 bases). The CDR3 totals 15 residues. The germline V gene has CDR1 MGHRA and CDR2 YSYEKL. The V and J ends lost 0 bases and 4 bases respectively, with 10 bases between them. This CDR3 is CASSQEVAGYNEQFF. The DNA for the CDR3 is TGCGCCAGCAGCCAAGAGGTGGCGGGTTACAATGAGCAGTTCTTC.